The 25 T cell receptor beta chains below all came from one sample that was sequenced in a study of early T cells in non-severe SARS-CoV-2 infection. Each CDR3 protein is one row after TCRdb ran MiXCR on the 5' RACE reads. The sample records around 78,000 distinct CDR3 sequences, around an eighth being singletons. What was sequenced was whole blood. The receptors derive from an adult who was a healthcare worker with PCR-confirmed SARS-CoV-2 infection or an uninfected control (not recorded which).

This clonotype occurred a few times. This sequence joins TRBV6-5 and TRBJ2-3; no firm D call. The germline V and J ends were trimmed by 6 bases and 3 bases, with 13 bases remaining between them. The CDR3 consists of 14 residues. Germline V lookup: CDR1 MNHEY, CDR2 SVGAGI. The CDR3 DNA sequence: TGTGCCAGCAGCGCCGGAGCCGGGACAGATACGCAGTATTTT. This translates into CASSAGAGTDTQYF.

The chain's CDR3 is CSVGIRGDGYTF. The DNA for the CDR3 is TGCAGCGTTGGGATCAGGGGGGATGGCTACACCTTC. The chain has TRBV29-1 and TRBJ1-2, with 7 nucleotides matching TRBD1. Trimming took 4 bases from V and 6 from J; bases not matched to a gene: 5. The CDR3 is 12 residues long. The germline gives CDR1 SQVTM, CDR2 ANQGSEA. Full variable domain (remainder filled in from reference TRBV29-1 and TRBJ1-2): SAVISQKPSRDICQRGTSLTIQCQVDSQVTMMFWYRQQPGQSLTLIATANQGSEATYESGFVIDKFPISRPNLTFSTLTVSNMSPEDSSIYLCSVGIRGDGYTFGSGTRLTVV.

The chain joins TRBV5-1 to TRBJ2-3, with a possible D match to TRBD1 (6 bases). In germline, CDR1 is SGHRS, CDR2 YFSETQ. The CDR3 is 14 residues long. The V and J ends lost 3 bases and 7 bases respectively, with 15 bases between them. The CDR3 bases are TGCGCCAGCAGCTGGGGGACACCCAGGAATACGCAGTATTTT. Translating it yields CASSWGTPRNTQYF.

This clonotype was picked up a small number of times. The chain recombines TRBV14 with TRBJ1-4; D call uncertain. The CDR3 is 15 residues long. Germline V gives CDR1 SGHDN, CDR2 FVKESK. The V end was cut by 4 bases, the J end by 3 bases, with 12 bases between. The CDR3 reads CASSRGISANEKLFF. CDR3 nucleotide sequence: TGTGCCAGCAGCCGCGGGATTTCGGCTAATGAAAAACTGTTTTTT.

The chain joins TRBV27 to TRBJ2-3; 13 bases align to TRBD2. Germline V gene lookup returns CDR1 MNHEY and CDR2 SMNVEV (reference sequence). The CDR3 extends over 15 amino acids. Trimming cost V 7 bases and J 4 bases; bases outside gene matches: 5. The CDR3 region has the DNA TGTGCCAGCAAACTAGCGGGAGGGCCATCAGATACGCAGTATTTT. It encodes CASKLAGGPSDTQYF.

This chain joins TRBV28 and TRBJ2-2; 7 bases are a match to TRBD2. J was trimmed by 5 bases and V by 7 bases; bases with no gene match: 13. Germline CDR1 reads MDHEN; CDR2 reads SYDVKM. The CDR3 is 16 amino acids. CDR3 in amino acids: CASTVGAGMSTGELFF. The DNA of the CDR3 is TGTGCCAGCACTGTTGGAGCGGGAATGAGTACCGGGGAGCTGTTTTTT.

In its sample, this clonotype was seen a few times. J is TRBJ2-3 and V is TRBV6-5; D may be TRBD2 (6 bases). The germline CDR1 and CDR2 sequences are MNHEY and SVGAGI. The length of the CDR3 is 16 residues. V was shortened by 5 bases and J by 3 bases, with 18 bases between the two germline ends. As DNA, the CDR3 is TGTGCCAGCAGTCCCTGGACGGGACTGGGTACAGATACGCAGTATTTT. Translated: CASSPWTGLGTDTQYF.

This clonotype was counted ten times or more. This chain connects TRBV20-1 to TRBJ1-1; D not resolved. Germline-derived CDR1 and CDR2 are DFQATT and SNEGSKA (reference sequence). This CDR3 has 15 residues. V lost 0 bases and J 5 bases, leaving 16 bases between the germline ends. In nucleotides, the CDR3 is TGCAGTGCTAGAGATCCGAGGCGGCGGGGAACTGAAGCTTTCTTT. Translating gives CSARDPRRRGTEAFF.

This clonotype was counted ten times or more. The chain uses TRBV15 and TRBJ1-4; perhaps TRBD1 as D (5 bases). Germline values: CDR1 LNHNV, CDR2 YYDKDF (reference sequence). This CDR3 comprises 17 residues. V was shortened by 0 bases and J by 7 bases, with 18 bases between the two germline ends. The CDR3 loop is CATSRDLIGANVEKLFF. The CDR3 nucleotides read TGTGCCACCAGCAGAGATCTAATCGGGGCTAATGTTGAAAAACTGTTTTTT.

A remark on this clonotype: A much bigger clone sits one base away, suggesting this may be a read error. The chain employs TRBV7-6 and TRBJ2-7, with TRBD1 identical over 9 bases. The CDR3 consists of 14 residues. CDR1 is SGHVS and CDR2 is FNYEAQ in the germline V gene. Here the CDR3 DNA reads TGTGTCAGCAGCCCCGGGACAGGGTCATACGAGCAGTACTTC. Protein sequence: CVSSPGTGSYEQYF.

This clonotype was counted many times. The CDR3 here is CSARDQAYEQYF. The DNA for the CDR3 is TGCAGTGCTAGAGACCAGGCCTACGAGCAGTACTTC. The V gene is TRBV20-1, the J gene TRBJ2-7; D gene ambiguous. Germline V CDR1 and CDR2: DFQATT, SNEGSKA (reference sequence). CDR3 length: 12 amino acids. Deletions cut 0 bases from V and 2 bases from J, with 5 bases between.

This clonotype was observed at least ten times. The V gene is TRBV7-6, the J gene TRBJ2-5, with D possibly being TRBD1 (6 bases). This CDR3 region has 15 residues. Germline CDR1 reads SGHVS; CDR2 reads FNYEAQ. V was pared by 3 bases and J by 1 base, with 12 bases between. The CDR3 loop reads CASSFGQGFQETQYF. The CDR3 DNA follows: TGTGCCAGCAGCTTTGGGCAGGGGTTCCAAGAGACCCAGTACTTC.

In its sample, this clonotype was seen a few times. CDR3 loop: CASSLAGLNSYEQYF. The CDR3 DNA follows: TGTGCCAGCAGCTTGGCGGGGCTTAACTCCTACGAGCAGTACTTC. The chain recombines TRBV5-5 with TRBJ2-7, with D perhaps assigned TRBD1 or TRBD2 (5 bases each). The CDR3 is 15 residues long. Trimming left V 0 bases short and J 0 bases short, with 10 bases between. Germline V CDR1 and CDR2: SGHKS, YYEKEE (reference sequence).

This rearrangement joins TRBV5-1 to TRBJ1-4; a possible D gene is TRBD1 (6 bases). Per the germline V gene, CDR1 is SGHRS and CDR2 is YFSETQ. This CDR3 is 16 amino acids long. Trimming pared 4 bases from V and 6 bases from J, leaving 19 bases between. CDR3: CASSEGGRTDHEKLFF. The DNA of the CDR3 is TGCGCCAGCAGCGAAGGAGGACGGACAGACCATGAAAAACTGTTTTTT.

This clonotype has more than one count but fewer than ten. The rearrangement uses TRBV14 and TRBJ2-7; D call uncertain. The CDR3 extends over 14 amino acids. Between the trimmed V and J ends, which lost 4 bases and 3 bases, there was a span of 13 bases. The germline V gene encodes CDR1 SGHDN and CDR2 FVKESK. In nucleotides, the CDR3 is TGTGCCAGCAGCCCACCCGGACGAGTCTACGAGCAGTACTTC. Translation gives CASSPPGRVYEQYF.

This clonotype is labeled medium-sized. The genes are TRBV29-1 and TRBJ2-7; maybe TRBD1 (6 bases). The V gene lost 8 bases and the J gene lost 2 bases, with 13 bases spanning the gap. The length of the CDR3 is 12 residues. Germline values: CDR1 SQVTM, CDR2 ANQGSEA. The DNA of the CDR3 is TGCAGCATAAGGACAGCCACCTACGAGCAGTACTTC. Encoded protein: CSIRTATYEQYF.

In its sample, this clonotype was seen many times. The chain joins TRBV11-2 to TRBJ2-7, with 9 bases matching TRBD1. The CDR3 length is 16 residues. Germline loops: CDR1 SGHAT, CDR2 FQNNGV. The trim removed 2 bases at V and 3 bases at J, leaving 8 bases unmatched. CDR3 bases: TGTGCCAGCAGCTTAAGGGGCGGGACAGGGATCTACGAGCAGTACTTC. It is translated as CASSLRGGTGIYEQYF.

This clonotype was counted ten times or more. This CDR3 is CSARTTGLRQETQYF. The CDR3 DNA is TGCAGTGCTAGAACCACAGGGTTACGGCAAGAGACCCAGTACTTC. The rearrangement uses TRBV20-1 and TRBJ2-5; D may be TRBD1 (6 bases). Germline V gene sequence: CDR1 DFQATT, CDR2 SNEGSKA (reference sequence). The CDR3 contains 15 residues. Between the trimmed V and J ends, which lost 2 bases and 2 bases, there was a span of 15 bases.

This clonotype was detected a few times. The chain uses TRBV6-6 and TRBJ2-1; D not resolved. This CDR3 has 11 amino acids. Deletions cut 6 bases from V and 5 bases from J, with 5 bases between. The germline V gene has CDR1 MNHNY and CDR2 SVGAGI (reference sequence). DNA for the CDR3: TGTGCCAGCAGCACCCACAATGAGCAGTTCTTC. As protein: CASSTHNEQFF.

This clonotype was counted ten times or more. The V and J genes are TRBV19 and TRBJ2-7; no firm D call. CDR1 LNHDA and CDR2 SQIVND come from the germline V gene (reference sequence). The CDR3 length is 13 residues. V dropped 3 bases and J dropped 4 bases, with 10 bases sitting between them. CDR3 sequence: CASSMVGRYEQYF. The CDR3 DNA reads TGTGCCAGTAGTATGGTTGGGCGTTACGAGCAGTACTTC.

This chain joins TRBV19 and TRBJ1-5; 7 positions match TRBD1. The CDR3 runs 14 residues. V shed 5 bases and J 8 bases; nucleotides not matched to a gene: 9. Germline CDR1 reads LNHDA; CDR2 reads SQIVND (reference sequence). The CDR3 is CASSRGQAYEPQHF. The CDR3 DNA is TGTGCCAGTAGTCGCGGACAGGCTTATGAGCCCCAGCATTTT.

In its sample, this clonotype was seen a few times. The rearrangement links TRBV6-2 or TRBV6-3 to TRBJ2-1; 9 bases line up with TRBD2. The CDR3 sequence is 18 residues long. Germline loops: CDR1 MNHEY, CDR2 SVGEGT. Losses at the gene ends were 6 bases for V and 2 bases for J; bases not matched to a gene: 14. The DNA for the CDR3 is TGTGCCAGCAGCTCCGTCCCTTTAGCGGGAGTAGCCTACAATGAGCAGTTCTTC. Protein sequence: CASSSVPLAGVAYNEQFF.

The J gene is TRBJ2-2, the V gene TRBV7-9; 12 bases match TRBD2. Per germline, CDR1 SEHNR and CDR2 FQNEAQ (reference sequence). CDR3 length equals 16 residues. The junction had 4 bases not matched to a gene; V was cut back by 4 bases and J by 4 bases. CDR3 protein: CASSSGLAGSTGELFF. Written as DNA, the CDR3 is TGTGCCAGCAGCTCCGGACTAGCGGGATCCACCGGGGAGCTGTTTTTT.

This clonotype came up a few times. The V gene is TRBV20-1, the J gene TRBJ2-1; 8 bases fit TRBD2. The germline V gene encodes CDR1 DFQATT and CDR2 SNEGSKA (reference sequence). There are 18 residues in the CDR3. V was clipped by 3 bases and J by 9 bases; unmatched bases: 22. Here the CDR3 reads CSARSPVSFGRAWVEQFF. CDR3 sequence (DNA): TGCAGTGCTAGGTCTCCTGTTTCGTTCGGGAGGGCCTGGGTTGAGCAGTTCTTC.

On this clonotype itself: This may be a read error: a much more frequent sequence differs by one nucleotide. This chain joins TRBV2 and TRBJ1-2; no reliable D call. CDR1 is SNHLY, CDR2 FYNNEI, per germline. The CDR3 totals 15 residues. The CDR3 region is CSSSVLRGQSGSYTF. The CDR3 nucleotides are TGTTCCAGCAGTGTACTTCGTGGCCAGTCCGGGAGCTACACCTTC.